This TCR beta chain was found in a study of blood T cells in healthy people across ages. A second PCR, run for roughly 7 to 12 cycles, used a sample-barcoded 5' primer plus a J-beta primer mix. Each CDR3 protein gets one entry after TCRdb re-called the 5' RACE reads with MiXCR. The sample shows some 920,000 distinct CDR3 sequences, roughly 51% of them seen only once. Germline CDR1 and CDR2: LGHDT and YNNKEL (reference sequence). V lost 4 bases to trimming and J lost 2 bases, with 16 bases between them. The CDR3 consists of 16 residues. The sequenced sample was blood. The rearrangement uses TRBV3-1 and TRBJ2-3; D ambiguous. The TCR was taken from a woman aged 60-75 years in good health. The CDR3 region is CASSPQPEKLTDTQYF. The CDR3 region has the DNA TGTGCCAGCAGCCCCCAACCAGAGAAACTCACAGATACGCAGTATTTT.